This T cell receptor beta chain is drawn from a study of human T cells and chemical hapten exposure. Per germline, CDR1 MNHEY and CDR2 SVGEGT. With V trimmed by 4 bases and J by 5 bases, 5 bases remained unmatched. The length of the CDR3 is 17 residues. The time point here: patch test 2, 6 weeks after DPC sensitization. As to treatment: therapeutic diphenylcyclopropenone sensitization with weekly scalp DPC. MiXCR, run by TCRdb on the RACE reads, gives a single entry per CDR3 protein. The sample has tens of thousands of distinct CDR3 sequences; about 9.4% are singletons. The chain carries TRBV6-2 or TRBV6-3 and TRBJ2-2, with TRBD2 matching over 15 bases. The sequence came from a woman in her twenties or thirties with alopecia areata. Some clones in this sample may be carry-over from other donors' samples. The source material was whole blood, sampled in connection with sensitization to the hapten diphenylcyclopropenone (DPC). CDR3 in DNA: TGTGCCAGCAGTTCACCCGGACTAGCGGGAGGGACCGGGGAGCTGTTTTTT. It specifies CASSSPGLAGGTGELFF.